The present T cell receptor beta chain was sequenced within a study of human T cells and chemical hapten exposure (dated by TCRdb to about 2021). Broadly, across the study: For sensitization, 2% DPC in acetone was applied to a roughly 2 cm by roughly 2 cm area of upper inner arm skin. Peripheral blood TCR repertoire changes were tracked in vivo in alopecia patients during primary and secondary sensitization to the hapten diphenylcyclopropenone (DPC). Patch tests used Finn chambers with 0.01% DPC on the upper back, scored after 6 days by International Contact Dermatitis Research Group standards. Blood was sampled from patients pre-sensitization (week 0) and at 2, 6 and about 24 weeks after DPC sensitization. The libraries were sequenced as a pool, and the TCR yield per sample differed mostly because of small variations in library volumes within the pool. For TCR sequencing, blood came from 25 to 35 alopecia patients at anywhere from one to four time points (pre-sensitization, 2, 6 and 24 weeks). The mostly female patient cohort included alopecia areata with under or over 50% scalp involvement, alopecia totalis and alopecia universalis. Patients additionally received weekly therapeutic DPC doses to the scalp throughout the approximately 24-week study period. The study at large found these results: After repeated subsampling, changes were observed in the strength of the expansion versus patch-test correlation and in the threshold at which the correlation became significant. DPC sensitization did not change how many TCRs were above 1 in 1000 frequency, and no evidence was found of alterations in global repertoire structure. Expanded TCRs formed significantly more large CDR3 similarity clusters than pre-sensitization or healthy control sets, consistent with antigen-driven responses. Patch test score was positively correlated with the number of PT1 expanded TCRs, with significance at thresholds 8, 16 and 32 but not at 4. Because every patient had alopecia, a presumed autoimmune disease, the patients' immune response might differ from that of healthy individuals.

Comments on this clonotype: Its antigen remains undetermined. Per-base quality was not reported, and no clone a single base away is much larger than it.

The time point label on this specimen signifies: pre-sensitization, week 0. Reading the label with the study, this specimen's treatment or condition is: therapeutic diphenylcyclopropenone sensitization with weekly scalp DPC. At every patch-test visit, the blood draw took place before the patch test was put on. Patients were considered eligible if aged 18 to 70, diagnosed with alopecia and deemed suitable for DPC therapy, and patients were excluded if pregnant. Total RNA was extracted from unfractionated whole blood collected in Tempus Blood RNA tubes. Library preparation employed RACE. The listed sequencing device is NextSeq 500. During library preparation, unique molecular identifiers were attached to individual cDNA molecules so that TCRs could be counted quantitatively and reproducibly. Each blood RNA sample was used to sequence both TCR alpha and TCR beta chains. For the original study's pipeline: The median number of TCRs per sample was 85,000 to 100,000, ranging from roughly 23,224 to 690,600. The Decombinator software suite was used to annotate the V, J and CDR3 of the TCR reads. For the PS versus PT1 abundance plots, all samples were subsampled to the same number of TCRs (28,000). TCRs were defined as expanded if absent before sensitization and observed at least eight times at the 2-week time point. In TCRdb, the public reads were trimmed at Q25 with fastp and aligned with MiXCR, with productive beta chains retained. Rows are combined by CDR3 protein, so each entry shows the most common genes and DNA. The V and J calls were not made by the authors but by TCRdb's processing. Present in this sample are some 60,000 distinct CDR3 sequences, around 11% of which were seen just once. The ten largest clonotypes hold approximately 4% of the sample.

V ends up 0 bases short and J 2 bases short, with an unmatched junction base count of 5. From the cysteine through the phenylalanine, the CDR3 covers 15 amino acids. Only CDR3 DNA is held: 45 bases, read in frame from base 1. CDR1 and CDR2, looked up from the germline V gene, are SGDLS and YYNGEE. The rearranged chain carries TRBV9 and TRBJ2-7; the central 7 bases match TRBD2. The sequencing used whole blood, collected in connection with sensitization to the hapten diphenylcyclopropenone (DPC). The receptor was isolated from a woman in her thirties or forties with alopecia areata. Some clones in this sample may be carry-over from other donors' samples. The nucleotide sequence reads as follows: TGTGCCAGCAGCGTAGGGGGGACTAAACCCTACGAGCAGTACTTC. Its protein is CASSVGGTKPYEQYF.